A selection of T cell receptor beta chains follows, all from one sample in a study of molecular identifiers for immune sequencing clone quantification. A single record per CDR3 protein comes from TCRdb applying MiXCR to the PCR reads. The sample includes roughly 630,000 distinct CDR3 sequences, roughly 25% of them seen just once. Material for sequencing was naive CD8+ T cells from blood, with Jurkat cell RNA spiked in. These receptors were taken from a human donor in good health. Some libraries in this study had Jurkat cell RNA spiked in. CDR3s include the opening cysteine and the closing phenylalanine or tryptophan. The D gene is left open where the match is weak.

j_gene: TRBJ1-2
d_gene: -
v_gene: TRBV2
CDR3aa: CASTPKLTGRHGYTF

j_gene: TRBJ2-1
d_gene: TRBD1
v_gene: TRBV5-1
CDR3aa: CASWDRGPYNEQFF

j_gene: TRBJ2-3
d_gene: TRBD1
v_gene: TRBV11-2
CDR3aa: CASSWAPRTGRTDTQYF

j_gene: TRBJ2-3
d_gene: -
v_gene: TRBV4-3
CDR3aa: CASSQDLRGGRTDTQYF

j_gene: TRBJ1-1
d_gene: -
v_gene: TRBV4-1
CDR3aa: CASSQDGGPRGEAFF

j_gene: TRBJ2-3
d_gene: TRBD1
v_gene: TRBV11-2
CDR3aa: CASSSLTGAGADTQYF

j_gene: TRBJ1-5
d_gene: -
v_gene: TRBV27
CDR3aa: CASSLGWIQGSNQPQHF

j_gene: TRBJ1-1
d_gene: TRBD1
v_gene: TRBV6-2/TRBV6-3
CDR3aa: CASSYPTGAYMNTEAFF

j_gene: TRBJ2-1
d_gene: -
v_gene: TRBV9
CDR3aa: CASSVDGNADEQFF

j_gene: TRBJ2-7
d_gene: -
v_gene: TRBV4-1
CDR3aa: CASSQDGQAYEQYF

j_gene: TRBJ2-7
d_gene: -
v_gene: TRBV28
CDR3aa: CASSLMGAGYERYF

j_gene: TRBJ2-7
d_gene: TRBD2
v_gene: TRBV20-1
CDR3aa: CSATGLAGTYEQHF

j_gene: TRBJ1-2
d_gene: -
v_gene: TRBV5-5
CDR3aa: CASSPRAPENYGYTF

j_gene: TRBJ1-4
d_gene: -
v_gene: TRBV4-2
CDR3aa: CASSPNSATNETLFF

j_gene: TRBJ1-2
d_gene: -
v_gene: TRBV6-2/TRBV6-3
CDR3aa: CASSNSAGTVGYTF

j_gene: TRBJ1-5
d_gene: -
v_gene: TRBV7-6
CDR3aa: CASSLFQDQPQHF

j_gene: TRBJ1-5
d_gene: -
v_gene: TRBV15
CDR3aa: CATSPVRGNQPQHF

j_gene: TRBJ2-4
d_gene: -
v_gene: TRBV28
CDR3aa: CASSFGAHIQYF

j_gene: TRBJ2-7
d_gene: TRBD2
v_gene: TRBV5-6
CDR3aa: CASSSGRNSYEQYF

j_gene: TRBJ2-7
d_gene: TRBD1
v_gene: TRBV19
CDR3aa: CASSAGTGDYEQYF

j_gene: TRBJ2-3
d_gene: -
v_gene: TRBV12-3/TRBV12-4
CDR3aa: CASTFAGDTQYF

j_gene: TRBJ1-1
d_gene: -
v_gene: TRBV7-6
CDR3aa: CASSLAAGAEAFF

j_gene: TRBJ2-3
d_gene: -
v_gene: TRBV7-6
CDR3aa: CASSGVGGPSDTQYF

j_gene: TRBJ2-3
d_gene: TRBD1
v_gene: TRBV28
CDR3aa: CASSQTGGARDTQYF

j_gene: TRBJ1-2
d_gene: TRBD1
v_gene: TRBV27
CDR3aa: CASHSQGARGYTF

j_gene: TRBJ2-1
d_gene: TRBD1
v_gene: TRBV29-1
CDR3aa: CSAGTGSSYNEQFF

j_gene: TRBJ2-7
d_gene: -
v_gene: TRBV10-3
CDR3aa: CAILSDQTYEQYF

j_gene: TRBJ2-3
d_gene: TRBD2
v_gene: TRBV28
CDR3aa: CASSGSSGPKETQYF

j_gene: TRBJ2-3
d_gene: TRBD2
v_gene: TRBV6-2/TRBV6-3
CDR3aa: CASSYSLIASGTDTQYF

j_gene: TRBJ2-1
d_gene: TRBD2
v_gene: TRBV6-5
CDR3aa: CASSPFPGGVYEQFF

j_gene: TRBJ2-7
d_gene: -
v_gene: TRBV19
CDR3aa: CASSPSVYIYEQYF

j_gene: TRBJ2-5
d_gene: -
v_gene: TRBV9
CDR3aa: CASSATGVPQETQYF

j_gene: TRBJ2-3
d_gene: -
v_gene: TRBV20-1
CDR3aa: CSARTSSGRTDTQYF

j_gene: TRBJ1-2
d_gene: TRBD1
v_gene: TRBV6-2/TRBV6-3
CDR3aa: CASSYLDRGRRNYGYTF

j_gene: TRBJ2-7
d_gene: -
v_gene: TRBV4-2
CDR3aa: CASSQERQNYEQYF

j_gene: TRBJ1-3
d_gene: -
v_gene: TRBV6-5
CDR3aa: CASSYGSGGNPIYF

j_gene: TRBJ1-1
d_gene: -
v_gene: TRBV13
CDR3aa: CASSSQTEAFF

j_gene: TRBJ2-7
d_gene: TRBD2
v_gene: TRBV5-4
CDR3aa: CASSLVSSGGHYEQYF

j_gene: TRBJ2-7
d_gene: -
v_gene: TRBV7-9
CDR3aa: CASAGGTQISYEQYF

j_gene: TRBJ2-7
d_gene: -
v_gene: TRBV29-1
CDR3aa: CSVEKSYEQYF

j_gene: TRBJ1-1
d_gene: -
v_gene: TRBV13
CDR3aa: CASSLGGSGLDTEAFF

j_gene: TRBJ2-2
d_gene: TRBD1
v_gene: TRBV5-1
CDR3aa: CASSQGTGGLRAGELFF

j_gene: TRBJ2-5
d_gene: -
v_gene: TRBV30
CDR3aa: CAWGPGAGETQYF

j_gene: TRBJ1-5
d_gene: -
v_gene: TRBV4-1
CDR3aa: CASSQIASNQPQHF

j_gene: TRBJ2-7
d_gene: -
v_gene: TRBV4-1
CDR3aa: CASSQSVTGGEQYF

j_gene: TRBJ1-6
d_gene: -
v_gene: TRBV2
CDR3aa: CASSDSGQLPNSPLHF

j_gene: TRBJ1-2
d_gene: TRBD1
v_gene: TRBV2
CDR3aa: CANLDRMRLEGYTF

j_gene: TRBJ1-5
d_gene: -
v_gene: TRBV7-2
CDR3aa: CASSLAWTAYSNQPQHF

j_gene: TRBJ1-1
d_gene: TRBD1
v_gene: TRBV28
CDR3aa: CASNSDRGLAFF

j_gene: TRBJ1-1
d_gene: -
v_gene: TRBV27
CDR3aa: CASSPDRGVGTEAFF

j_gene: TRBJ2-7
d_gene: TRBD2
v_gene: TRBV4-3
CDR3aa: CASSQEHPGLASDYYEQYF

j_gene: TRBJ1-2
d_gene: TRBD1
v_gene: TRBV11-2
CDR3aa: CASSLDRDRGLLEDYGYTF

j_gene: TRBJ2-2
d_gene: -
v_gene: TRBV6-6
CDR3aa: CASSYWGFSGELFF

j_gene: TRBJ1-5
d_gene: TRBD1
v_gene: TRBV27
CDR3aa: CASSSLEGAPNQPQHF

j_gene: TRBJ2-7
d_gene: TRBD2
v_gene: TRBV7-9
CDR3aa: CASSTPDRERGGRYEQYF

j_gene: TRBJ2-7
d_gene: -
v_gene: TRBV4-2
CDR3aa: CASSHGGEQYF

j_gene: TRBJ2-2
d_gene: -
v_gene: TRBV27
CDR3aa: CASSTFANTGELFF

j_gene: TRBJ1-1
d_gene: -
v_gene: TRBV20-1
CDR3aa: CSAREWDYTEAFF

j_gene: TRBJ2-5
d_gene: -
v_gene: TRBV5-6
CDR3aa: CASSLEGLTGETQYF